The entry that follows covers one T cell receptor (beta chain) sequence. The repertoire was sequenced with immunoSEQ multiplex PCR; TCRdb's copy has only in-frame clones and lacks some. Of about 100,000 clones in the sample, 90% were seen once. The germline V gene has CDR1 MNHEY and CDR2 SMNVEV (reference sequence). V lost 6 bases and J lost 4; bases outside the gene matches: 6. The CDR3 spans 14 residues. This sample was included in a study of OX40 agonist ivuxolimab in advanced cancers. Looking at the study overall: Hepatocellular carcinoma, melanoma, renal cell or head and neck cancer occurred in dose-escalation patients.

Autoimmune disease history or systemic immunosuppression excluded patients. Material: CD4+ or CD8+ T cells sorted from blood, obtained in a trial of the OX40 agonist ivuxolimab. The sequence was obtained from an adult with an advanced solid tumor such as melanoma, head and neck, liver or kidney cancer. This sequence joins TRBV27 and TRBJ1-3; 7 nucleotides match TRBD1. The CDR3 is CASSLTGAGNTIYF. DNA of the CDR3: TGTGCCAGCAGCTTAACAGGGGCAGGAAACACCATATATTTT.